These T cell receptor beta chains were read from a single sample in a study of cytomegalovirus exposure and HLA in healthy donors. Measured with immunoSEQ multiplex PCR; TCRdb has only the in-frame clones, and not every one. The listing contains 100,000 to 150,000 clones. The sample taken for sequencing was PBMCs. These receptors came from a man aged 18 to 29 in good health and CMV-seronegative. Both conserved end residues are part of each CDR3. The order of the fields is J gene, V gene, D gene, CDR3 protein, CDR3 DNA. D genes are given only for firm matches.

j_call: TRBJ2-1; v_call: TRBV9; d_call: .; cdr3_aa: CASSVRLSSYNEQFF; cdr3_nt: TGTGCCAGCAGCGTCAGACTCAGCTCCTACAATGAGCAGTTCTTC
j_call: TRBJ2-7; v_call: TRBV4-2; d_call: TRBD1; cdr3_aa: CASSRNRGLNEQYF; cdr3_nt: TGTGCCAGCAGCCGAAACAGGGGGCTAAACGAGCAGTACTTC
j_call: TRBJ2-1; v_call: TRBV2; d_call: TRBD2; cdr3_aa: CARGLAGANNEQFF; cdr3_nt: TGTGCCAGGGGACTAGCGGGAGCAAACAATGAGCAGTTCTTC
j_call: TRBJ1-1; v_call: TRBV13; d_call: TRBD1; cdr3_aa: CASSGDRDWTEAFF; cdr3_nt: TGTGCCAGCAGCGGGGACAGGGATTGGACTGAAGCTTTCTTT
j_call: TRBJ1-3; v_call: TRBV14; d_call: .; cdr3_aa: CASSQRRGREDSGNTIYF; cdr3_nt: TGTGCCAGCAGCCAACGACGAGGGCGGGAAGACTCTGGAAACACCATATATTTT
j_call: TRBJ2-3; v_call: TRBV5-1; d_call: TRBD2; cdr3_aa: CASSLTSGITDTQYF; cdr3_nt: TGCGCCAGCAGCTTGACTAGCGGGATCACAGATACGCAGTATTTT
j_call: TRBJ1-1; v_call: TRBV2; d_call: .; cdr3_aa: CASSSPTGNTEAFF; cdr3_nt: TGTGCCAGCAGTTCTCCCACAGGTAACACTGAAGCTTTCTTT
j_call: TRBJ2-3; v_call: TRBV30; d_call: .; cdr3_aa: CAWSVLGGAPDTQYF; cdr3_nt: TGTGCCTGGAGTGTACTCGGCGGGGCCCCAGATACGCAGTATTTT
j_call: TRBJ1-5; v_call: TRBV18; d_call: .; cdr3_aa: CASSPEGFSNQPQHF; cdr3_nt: TGTGCCAGCTCACCGGAGGGATTTAGCAATCAGCCCCAGCATTTT
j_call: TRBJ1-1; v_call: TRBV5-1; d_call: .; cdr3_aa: CASSLTGRDTEAFF; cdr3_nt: TGCGCCAGCAGTCTAACAGGGCGCGACACTGAAGCTTTCTTT
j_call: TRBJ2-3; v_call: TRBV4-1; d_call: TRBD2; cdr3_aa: CASSQESLAGTDTQYF; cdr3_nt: TGCGCCAGCAGCCAAGAGAGCCTAGCGGGCACAGATACGCAGTATTTT
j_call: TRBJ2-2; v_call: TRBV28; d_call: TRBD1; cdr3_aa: CASSLTGQGHTGELFF; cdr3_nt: TGTGCCAGCAGTTTAACGGGACAGGGGCACACCGGGGAGCTGTTTTTT
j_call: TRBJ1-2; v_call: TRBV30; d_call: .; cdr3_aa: CAWKRPGDNYGYTF; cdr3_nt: TGTGCCTGGAAAAGGCCAGGGGATAACTATGGCTACACCTTC
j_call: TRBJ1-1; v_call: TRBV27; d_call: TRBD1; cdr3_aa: CASRGQGAFRDTEAFF; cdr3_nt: TGTGCCAGCAGGGGTCAGGGGGCATTTCGGGACACTGAAGCTTTCTTT
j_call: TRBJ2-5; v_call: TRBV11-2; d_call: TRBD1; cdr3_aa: CASRQGQGRSIRETQYF; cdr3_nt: TGTGCCAGCAGGCAGGGACAGGGGCGTAGTATCAGGGAGACCCAGTACTTC
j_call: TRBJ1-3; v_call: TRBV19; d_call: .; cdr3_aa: CASSIRATGNTIYF; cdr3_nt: TGTGCCAGTAGTATTCGCGCAACTGGAAACACCATATATTTT
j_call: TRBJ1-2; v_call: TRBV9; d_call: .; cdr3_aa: CASSFGGDRYGYTF; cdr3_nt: TGTGCCAGCAGCTTCGGCGGGGATCGGTATGGCTACACCTTC
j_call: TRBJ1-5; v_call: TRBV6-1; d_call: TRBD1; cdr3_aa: CASRGQAAQNQPQHF; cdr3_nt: TGTGCCAGCAGGGGACAGGCAGCTCAGAATCAGCCCCAGCATTTT
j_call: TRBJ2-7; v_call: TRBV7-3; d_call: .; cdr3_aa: CASSLLGGSAYEQYF; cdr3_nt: TGTGCCAGCAGCTTACTTGGCGGGTCGGCCTACGAGCAGTACTTC
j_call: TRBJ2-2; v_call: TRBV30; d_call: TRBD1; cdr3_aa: CACSPGQLTGELFF; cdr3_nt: TGTGCCTGTTCGCCGGGACAGCTCACCGGGGAGCTGTTTTTT
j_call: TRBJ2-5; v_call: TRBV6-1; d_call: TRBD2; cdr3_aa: CASSGGAGGPETQYF; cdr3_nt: TGTGCCAGCAGTGGTGGAGCGGGGGGGCCTGAGACCCAGTACTTC
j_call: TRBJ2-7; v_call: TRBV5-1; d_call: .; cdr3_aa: CASSPGQRAYEQYF; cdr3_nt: TGCGCCAGCAGCCCGGGACAAAGGGCCTACGAGCAGTACTTC
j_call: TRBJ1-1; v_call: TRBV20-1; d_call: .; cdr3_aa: CSADYRTEAFF; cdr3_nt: TGCAGTGCCGACTACCGGACTGAAGCTTTCTTT
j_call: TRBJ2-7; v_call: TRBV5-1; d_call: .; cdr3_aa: CASRILGTIKEQYF; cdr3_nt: TGCGCCAGCAGAATCCTCGGGACAATCAAGGAGCAGTACTTC
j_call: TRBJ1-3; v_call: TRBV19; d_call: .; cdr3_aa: CATLKTLTANSGNTIYF; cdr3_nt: TGTGCCACCCTTAAAACTCTGACAGCGAACTCTGGAAACACCATATATTTT
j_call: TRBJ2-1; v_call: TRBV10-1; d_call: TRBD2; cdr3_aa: CASSERRGGPSNEQFF; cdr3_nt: TGCGCCAGCAGTGAGCGGCGGGGGGGTCCTAGCAATGAGCAGTTCTTC
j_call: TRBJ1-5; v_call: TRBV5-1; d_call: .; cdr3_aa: CASKRDPSNQPQHF; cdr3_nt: TGCGCCAGCAAGCGGGACCCTAGCAATCAGCCCCAGCATTTT
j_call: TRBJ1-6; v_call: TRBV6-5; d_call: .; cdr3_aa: CASSFQGRDSPLHF; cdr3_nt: TGTGCCAGCAGTTTCCAGGGAAGGGATTCACCCCTCCACTTT
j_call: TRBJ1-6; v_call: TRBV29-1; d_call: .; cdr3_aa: CSVLGGGLGNSPLHF; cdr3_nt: TGCAGCGTTTTAGGGGGTGGGCTGGGTAATTCACCCCTCCACTTT
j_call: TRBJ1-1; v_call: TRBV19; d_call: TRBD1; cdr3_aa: CASSVTRTGARGTEAFF; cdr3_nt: TGTGCCAGTAGTGTTACGCGGACAGGGGCCCGGGGCACTGAAGCTTTCTTT